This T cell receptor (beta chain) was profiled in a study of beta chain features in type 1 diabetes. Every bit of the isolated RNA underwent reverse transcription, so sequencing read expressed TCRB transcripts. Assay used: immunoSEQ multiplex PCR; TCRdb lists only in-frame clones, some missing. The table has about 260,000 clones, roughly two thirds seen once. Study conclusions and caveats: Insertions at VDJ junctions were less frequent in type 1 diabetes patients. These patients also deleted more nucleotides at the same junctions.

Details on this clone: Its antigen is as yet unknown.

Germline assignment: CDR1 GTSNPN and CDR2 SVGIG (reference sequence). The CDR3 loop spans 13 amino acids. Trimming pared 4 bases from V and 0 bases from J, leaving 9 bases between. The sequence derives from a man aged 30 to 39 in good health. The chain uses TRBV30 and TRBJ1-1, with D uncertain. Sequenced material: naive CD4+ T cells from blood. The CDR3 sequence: CAWTLGVNTEAFF. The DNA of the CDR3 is TGTGCCTGGACTCTAGGCGTGAACACTGAAGCTTTCTTT.